This TCR beta chain was documented in a study of blood T cell repertoires in COVID-19. The junction had 3 bases not matched to a gene; V was cut back by 3 bases and J by 4 bases. The CDR3 loop spans 13 amino acids. In the original analysis: Counts of nucleated cells, estimated from reference gene primer amplification, were obtained. The assay was immunoSEQ multiplex PCR, and TCRdb's table has in-frame clones only and misses some. Clonal size and the V and J genes are those of that table, whereas D and trimming came from the DNA. This sample has more than 60,000 clones, with under 95% found just once.

This TCR was recovered from a human donor in a cohort sampled during active COVID-19. The chain carries TRBV12-3 or TRBV12-4 and TRBJ2-7; 7 bases map to TRBD1. The sequenced sample consisted of peripheral blood. In DNA form, the CDR3 reads TGTGCCAGCAGTTTGGGGGACAGATACGAGCAGTACTTC. Its translation is CASSLGDRYEQYF.